This T cell receptor beta chain was recovered during a study of early T cells in non-severe SARS-CoV-2 infection. Unique molecular identifiers were added to individual cDNA molecules. TCRdb recomputed calls from the 5' RACE reads with MiXCR, one row per CDR3 protein. The table lists 37,000 or so distinct CDR3 sequences, roughly 6% of them singletons. V shed 6 bases and J shed 8 bases, with 17 bases lying between them. The V gene's germline CDR1 is LNHDA and CDR2 SQIVND (reference sequence). The CDR3 covers 15 residues. The specimen was whole blood. This chain uses TRBV19 with TRBJ2-6; D is unclear. This sequence originates from an adult who was a healthcare worker with PCR-confirmed SARS-CoV-2 infection or an uninfected control (not recorded which). The CDR3 protein is CASRTGPLGTNVLTF. Here the CDR3 DNA reads TGTGCCAGTAGGACCGGACCCCTAGGGACCAACGTCCTGACTTTC.